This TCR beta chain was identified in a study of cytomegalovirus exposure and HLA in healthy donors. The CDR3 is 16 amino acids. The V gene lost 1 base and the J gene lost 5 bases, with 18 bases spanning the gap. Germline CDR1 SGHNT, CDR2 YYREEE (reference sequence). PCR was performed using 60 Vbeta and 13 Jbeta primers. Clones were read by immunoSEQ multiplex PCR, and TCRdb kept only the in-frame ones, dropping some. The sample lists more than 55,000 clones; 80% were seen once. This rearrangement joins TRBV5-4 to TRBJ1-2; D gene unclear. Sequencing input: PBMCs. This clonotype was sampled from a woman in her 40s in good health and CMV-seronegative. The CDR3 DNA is TGTGCCAGCAGCTTGATTGGATCTCCATCGGGTTATGGCTACACCTTC. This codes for CASSLIGSPSGYGYTF.